This entry is about one T cell receptor (beta chain). The data originate from a study of T cell responses to AZD1222 COVID-19 vaccine. The protocol was immunoSEQ multiplex PCR, while the TCRdb copy is restricted to in-frame clones and leaves out a portion. The sample carries approximately 150,000 clones, about 93% recorded once. This material consisted of peripheral blood, taken on day 0 of AZD1222 vaccination. The receptor's source is an adult in good health.

DNA of the CDR3: TGTGCCAGCAGCCTGGGACAGGGGGACTACGAGCAGTACTTC. The encoded protein is CASSLGQGDYEQYF. This rearrangement joins TRBV3-1 (or the pseudogene TRBV3-2) to TRBJ2-7, with 11 bases lining up with TRBD1. Germline trimming cut 4 bases from V and 3 bases from J; bases unmatched to any gene: 2. This CDR3 spans 14 amino acids. Germline loops: CDR1 LGHDT, CDR2 YNNKEL (reference sequence).